One and the same sample provided the 7 T cell receptor beta chains below, sequenced in a study of shared clonotypes between healthy human individuals. Method: immunoSEQ multiplex PCR; TCRdb's copy keeps in-frame clones and lacks some. The sample includes about 1 million clones, 70% to 80% seen only once; the top ten take about 1.5%. Sequenced: memory CD4+ T cells sorted from blood. The subset: CD45RA-negative fraction. These receptors all stem from a man younger than 30 in good health.

This chain uses TRBV7-2 with TRBJ1-3, with 10 nucleotides matching TRBD1. The V gene's germline CDR1 is SGHTA and CDR2 FQGNSA. The trim removed 5 bases at V and 3 bases at J, leaving 7 bases unmatched. The CDR3 has 16 amino acids. For the CDR3, the DNA is TGTGCCAGCAGCCCTAAGACAGGGGGCTTTGGAAACACCATATATTTT. Amino acid sequence: CASSPKTGGFGNTIYF.

The rearrangement uses TRBV25-1 and TRBJ2-5, with D perhaps given as TRBD1 or TRBD2 (5 bases each). CDR3 length equals 16 residues. With 4 bases removed from V and 3 bases from J, the gap between germline ends came to 18 bases. Germline CDR1 reads MGHDK; CDR2 reads SYGVNS. The CDR3 nucleotides read TGTGCCAGCAGTGGGGGGACCACCTCGGCCGAAGAGACCCAGTACTTC. Its translation: CASSGGTTSAEETQYF. Looking up the rest from reference TRBV25-1 and TRBJ2-5 gives the full variable domain: EADIYQTPRYLVIGTGKKITLECSQTMGHDKMYWYQQDPGMELHLIHYSYGVNSTEKGDLSSESTVSRIRTEHFPLTLESARPSHTSQYLCASSGGTTSAEETQYFGPGTRLLVL.

The chain links TRBV18 to TRBJ1-5, with D hard to call. V lost 5 bases and J 4 bases, leaving 12 bases between the germline ends. This CDR3 has 14 residues. Germline lookup yields CDR1 KGHSH and CDR2 LQKENI. The CDR3 DNA follows: TGTGCCAGCTCATCTGGACCCAATAATCAGCCCCAGCATTTT. This gives the protein CASSSGPNNQPQHF.

V usage is TRBV5-1 and J usage is TRBJ2-5, with a possible D match to TRBD2 (6 bases). Trimming removed 0 bases from V and 4 bases from J, with 13 bases in between. Germline CDR1 reads SGHRS; CDR2 reads YFSETQ. The CDR3 sequence is 15 residues long. The CDR3 protein is CASSLGRVDGETQYF. For the CDR3, the DNA is TGCGCCAGCAGCTTGGGGAGGGTAGACGGAGAGACCCAGTACTTC.

This chain joins TRBV7-3 and TRBJ2-2; a weak D match, TRBD1 (6 bases). CDR3 size: 16 residues. CDR1 and CDR2 (germline): SGHTA, FQGTGA. V shed 1 base and J shed 1 base, with 10 bases lying between them. The CDR3 region has the DNA TGTGCCAGCAGCTTAATAGGGGGATTGAACACCGGGGAGCTGTTTTTT. Its translation is CASSLIGGLNTGELFF.

The chain links TRBV7-9 to TRBJ1-1; maybe TRBD1 (5 bases). The CDR3 is 15 amino acids. The V end lost 5 bases, the J end lost 5 bases, and 18 bases lay between the germline ends. Germline V gives CDR1 SEHNR, CDR2 FQNEAQ (reference sequence). The CDR3 protein is CASSPRGQGGTEAFF. The CDR3 DNA follows: TGTGCCAGCAGCCCCCGGGGCCAGGGAGGGACTGAAGCTTTCTTT.

This chain connects TRBV7-9 to TRBJ2-7, with 14 bases aligning to TRBD2. The J segment lost 4 bases and the V segment lost 3 bases, leaving 8 bases of the junction unmatched. Germline CDR1 and CDR2: SEHNR and FQNEAQ (reference sequence). The length of the CDR3 is 17 residues. DNA for the CDR3: TGTGCCAGCAGCTTCGTGGGGACTAGCGGGGGCTCTTACGAGCAGTACTTC. Translated: CASSFVGTSGGSYEQYF.